The 4 T cell receptor beta chains below all came from one sample that was sequenced in a study of shared clonotypes between healthy human individuals. CD45RO negativity and positive selection for CCR7 defined naive CD8 cells, a population that excluded terminally differentiated effector memory CD45RA+ cells. Measured with immunoSEQ multiplex PCR; TCRdb has only the in-frame clones, and not every one. This table has roughly 2,000,000 clones, about 95% appearing once. Sequenced input: naive CD8+ T cells sorted from blood. The source is a man aged 18 to 30 in good health.

The chain has TRBV7-9 and TRBJ2-5; D is unresolved. The CDR3 runs to 14 residues. Germline loops: CDR1 SEHNR, CDR2 FQNEAQ (reference sequence). Trimming took off 5 bases at V and 2 bases at J, with 12 bases between the two ends. The CDR3 nucleotides are TGTGCCAGCAGCATAACGGGCTTACAAGAGACCCAGTACTTC. Translation gives CASSITGLQETQYF.

The chain couples TRBV7-8 to TRBJ1-5, with D perhaps TRBD1 (5 bases). Germline assignment: CDR1 SGHVS and CDR2 FQNEAQ. V dropped 0 bases and J dropped 0 bases, with 15 bases sitting between them. The CDR3 is 18 residues long. The CDR3 bases are TGTGCCAGCAGCTTAGCCTCGAGACAGTCCTATAGCAATCAGCCCCAGCATTTT. It is translated as CASSLASRQSYSNQPQHF.

This sequence joins TRBV28 and TRBJ2-3, with unresolved D. Deletions cut 11 bases from V and 2 bases from J, with 20 bases between. CDR3 size: 15 residues. Per the germline V gene, CDR1 is MDHEN and CDR2 is SYDVKM. CDR3 nucleotide sequence: TGTGCCGGAAGACCAAATTCATATTCCACAGATACGCAGTATTTT. This translates into CAGRPNSYSTDTQYF.

The V and J genes are TRBV25-1 and TRBJ2-3; D call uncertain. CDR3 size: 13 residues. Trimming took 6 bases from V and 4 from J, leaving 11 bases between them. Germline V lookup: CDR1 MGHDK, CDR2 SYGVNS. The CDR3, as DNA: TGTGCCAGCAGCTCTCCTGGGGCAGATACGCAGTATTTT. This translates into CASSSPGADTQYF. The variable domain in full, completed from reference TRBV25-1 and TRBJ2-3, reads EADIYQTPRYLVIGTGKKITLECSQTMGHDKMYWYQQDPGMELHLIHYSYGVNSTEKGDLSSESTVSRIRTEHFPLTLESARPSHTSQYLCASSSPGADTQYFGPGTRLTVL.